These 23 T cell receptor beta chains came from one sample sequenced in a study of T cell responses to AZD1222 COVID-19 vaccine (dated by TCRdb to 2020 to 2023). The protocol used for the library was the immunoSEQ multiplex PCR assay. Not all clones reach the TCRdb copy of this immuneACCESS table, which keeps in-frame sequences only. Checked studies attribute under half of the gap to unresolved V genes and leave the rest unexplained. Counted in this sample were some 200,000 clones; roughly 93% of them appeared once. Together, the top ten hold 0.99% of the sample. The time point label, as the study defines it: baseline before first vaccination. This specimen consisted of peripheral blood, obtained on day 0 of AZD1222 vaccination. Receptor source: an adult in good health.

As regards this clone: Mismatch with germline at one junction end may stem from a read error. The V gene is TRBV7-7, the J gene TRBJ2-1; 12 bases are a match to TRBD2. This CDR3 region has 15 residues. Looked up from germline, CDR1 is SSHAT and CDR2 is FNYEAQ (reference sequence). As DNA, the CDR3 is TGTGCTAGCAGCCGTCTAGCGGGGGGGCAGGATGAGCAGTTCTTC. Amino acids: CASSRLAGGQDEQFF.

With respect to this clone: One junction end does not reproduce the germline sequence, and a read error may be involved. The chain couples TRBV7-7 to TRBJ2-5; 8 bases match TRBD2. There are 16 residues in the CDR3. The germline gives CDR1 SSHAT, CDR2 FNYEAQ (reference sequence). CDR3 coding DNA: TGTGCTAGCAGCCCTTCCGGACTAGCACCGCGGGAGACCCAGTACTTC. As protein: CASSPSGLAPRETQYF.

This clone has just one count. The gene calls are TRBV12-3 or TRBV12-4 and TRBJ1-1; no firm D call. The V end lost 8 bases, the J end lost 3 bases, and 13 bases lay between the germline ends. The CDR3 extends over 13 amino acids. Written as DNA, the CDR3 is TGTGCCAGCCTCCCGGGATATTACACTGAAGCTTTCTTT. Its translation is CASLPGYYTEAFF.

The chain uses TRBV4-3 and TRBJ1-2; no clear D. V was cut by 0 bases and J by 0 bases, with 8 bases left in between. Germline values: CDR1 LGHNA, CDR2 YSLEER. The CDR3 is made up of 15 amino acids. CDR3 in amino acids: CASSQDPAPNYGYTF. CDR3 sequence (DNA): TGCGCCAGCAGCCAAGATCCCGCACCTAACTATGGCTACACCTTC.

This clone was detected only once. The chain joins TRBV28 to TRBJ2-1; D is uncertain. In germline, CDR1 is MDHEN, CDR2 SYDVKM. V was shortened by 3 bases and J by 2 bases, with 11 bases between the two germline ends. The CDR3 contains 15 residues. CDR3 sequence reads: CASSLAPGAYNEQFF. The CDR3, as DNA: TGTGCCAGCAGTTTGGCGCCCGGAGCCTACAATGAGCAGTTCTTC.

This clone was seen once. The same CDR3 can be traced to other DNA sequences in this sample. The V and J genes are TRBV5-1 and TRBJ2-7; the D is unclear. Germline V gene sequence: CDR1 SGHRS, CDR2 YFSETQ. Between the trimmed V and J ends, which lost 3 bases and 2 bases, there was a span of 3 bases. This CDR3 comprises 11 residues. CDR3 sequence reads: CASSSAYEQYF. The CDR3 DNA reads as TGCGCCAGCAGCTCTGCCTACGAGCAGTACTTC.

The chain recombines TRBV5-4 with TRBJ2-1; 13 bases fit TRBD2. V shed 4 bases and J 9 bases; nucleotides not matched to a gene: 7. There are 15 residues in the CDR3. Looked up from germline, CDR1 is SGHNT and CDR2 is YYREEE (reference sequence). As DNA, the CDR3 is TGTGCCAGCAGCCAACTAGCGGGAGGGCCGATTGAGCAGTTCTTC. Translating gives CASSQLAGGPIEQFF.

The chain recombines TRBV23-1 with TRBJ1-1; D perhaps matches TRBD1 (6 bases). TRBV23-1 is treated as an ORF (open reading frame) with a function not yet certain. This CDR3 is built from 17 residues. The ends were cut back, 0 bases at V and 1 base at J, with 15 bases in the middle. As DNA, the CDR3 is TGCGCCAGCAGTCAATCGTGTTCGGGGGCGGGGAACACTGAAGCTTTCTTT. It yields the protein CASSQSCSGAGNTEAFF.

The rearrangement joins TRBV5-8 to TRBJ1-3, with TRBD1 identical over 7 bases. Germline-derived CDR1 and CDR2 are SGHTS and YDEGEE. The CDR3 contains 17 residues. With V trimmed by 0 bases and J by 0 bases, 6 bases remained unmatched. The CDR3 DNA reads as TGTGCCAGCAGCTTGGGGCTAACAGGGGTCTCTGGAAACACCATATATTTT. Its protein product is CASSLGLTGVSGNTIYF.

The chain is built from TRBV18 and TRBJ1-6; the D is unclear. Germline CDR1 reads KGHSH; CDR2 reads LQKENI. The CDR3 is made up of 19 amino acids. V was shortened by 0 bases and J by 6 bases, with 21 bases between the two germline ends. The CDR3 DNA reads as TGTGCCAGCTCACCACCAATATGGTCCATACTGGAGTCTAATTCACCCCTCCACTTT. Protein sequence: CASSPPIWSILESNSPLHF.

This sequence joins TRBV5-1 and TRBJ2-7; D gene unclear. The CDR3 has 13 amino acids. V was clipped by 4 bases and J by 3 bases, with 11 bases between them. CDR1 and CDR2 (germline): SGHRS, YFSETQ. As DNA, the CDR3 is TGCGCCAGCAGCCCCACCGCGAACTACGAGCAGTACTTC. It translates to CASSPTANYEQYF.

V and J are TRBV18 and TRBJ2-7, with TRBD2 identical over 8 bases. V trimming: 3 bases; J trimming: 3 bases; junction bases outside the gene matches: 7. The CDR3 spans 15 residues. Germline lookup yields CDR1 KGHSH and CDR2 LQKENI. The CDR3 DNA sequence: TGTGCCAGCTCACCGTATAGCGGGATTGACTACGAGCAGTACTTC. It encodes CASSPYSGIDYEQYF.

The V call is TRBV6-6, the J call TRBJ1-1; D possibly corresponds to TRBD1 (6 bases). This CDR3 region has 14 residues. V was shortened by 4 bases and J by 3 bases, with 12 bases between the two germline ends. Germline-derived CDR1 and CDR2 are MNHNY and SVGAGI (reference sequence). CDR3 in amino acids: CASSSQGQHTEAFF. The CDR3 DNA is TGTGCCAGCAGTTCACAAGGACAGCACACTGAAGCTTTCTTT.

As for this clone: A read error may produce the germline difference seen at one junction end. The genes are TRBV7-9 and TRBJ2-7; D is possibly TRBD2 (5 bases). Germline loops: CDR1 SEHNR, CDR2 FQNEAQ (reference sequence). There are 11 residues in the CDR3. The CDR3 loop is CASSLDGPTNF. CDR3 in DNA: TGTGCCAGCAGCTTGGACGGACCGACTAACTTC.

CDR3 coding DNA: TGTGCCAGCAGCCAAGTCCAGGGACAAGAGACCCAGTACTTC. This translates into CASSQVQGQETQYF. The chain uses TRBV3-1 (or the pseudogene TRBV3-2) and TRBJ2-5, with a weak D call TRBD1 (5 bases). Deletions cut 1 base from V and 2 bases from J, with 8 bases between. Germline lookup yields CDR1 LGHDT and CDR2 YNNKEL (reference sequence). The CDR3 loop spans 14 amino acids.

The chain uses TRBV15 and TRBJ1-6; D remains ambiguous. Trimming left V 7 bases short and J 0 bases short, with 10 bases between. CDR1 and CDR2 from the germline V gene are LNHNV and YYDKDF (reference sequence). The CDR3 length is 15 residues. The CDR3 reads CATKAGSSYNSPLHF. CDR3 sequence (DNA): TGTGCCACCAAAGCGGGGAGCTCCTATAATTCACCCCTCCACTTT.

This chain uses TRBV5-1 with TRBJ2-1; D may be TRBD2 (6 bases). V lost 0 bases to trimming and J lost 4 bases, with 32 bases between them. Per the germline V gene, CDR1 is SGHRS and CDR2 is YFSETQ. The CDR3 is 22 amino acids. CDR3 in amino acids: CASSLVLKAGLSYREQYNEQFF. The DNA of the CDR3 is TGCGCCAGCAGCTTGGTGCTGAAGGCAGGACTCTCTTATCGGGAGCAATACAATGAGCAGTTCTTC.

This rearrangement joins TRBV25-1 to TRBJ1-6; D not certain. V was cut by 2 bases and J by 14 bases, with 10 bases left in between. This CDR3 is built from 12 residues. In germline, CDR1 is MGHDK, CDR2 SYGVNS. CDR3: CASSEGPKTLHF. The CDR3 bases are TGTGCCAGCAGTGAAGGACCCAAAACCCTCCACTTT.

The CDR3 DNA reads TGTGCCAGCAGCGCTACGACTAGCGGGAGATTCGATGAGCAGTTCTTC. This codes for CASSATTSGRFDEQFF. The V and J genes are TRBV9 and TRBJ2-1; 12 nucleotides agree with TRBD2. The CDR3 extends over 16 amino acids. Germline V gives CDR1 SGDLS, CDR2 YYNGEE. V was pared by 3 bases and J by 8 bases, with 9 bases of the junction left unmatched. The full variable domain, its missing parts supplied by reference TRBV9 and TRBJ2-1, is DSGVTQTPKHLITATGQRVTLRCSPRSGDLSVYWYQQSLDQGLQFLIQYYNGEERAKGNILERFSAQQFPDLHSELNLSSLELGDSALYFCASSATTSGRFDEQFFGPGTRLTVL.

The chain links TRBV6-6 to TRBJ1-4, with 9 nucleotides matching TRBD1. V shed 4 bases and J 3 bases; nucleotides not matched to a gene: 3. The CDR3 runs 15 residues. Germline CDR1 is MNHNY and CDR2 is SVGAGI (reference sequence). CDR3 amino acids: CASSSGQGPNEKLFF. CDR3 sequence (DNA): TGTGCCAGCAGTTCTGGACAGGGGCCTAATGAAAAACTGTTTTTT.

This sequence joins TRBV5-1 and TRBJ1-2; D remains ambiguous. The CDR3 loop spans 14 amino acids. The germline V gene has CDR1 SGHRS and CDR2 YFSETQ. V lost 0 bases and J lost 4, with 10 bases in between. For the CDR3, the DNA is TGCGCCAGCAGCTTGGAAGGGCGGAGCTATGGCTACACCTTC. Protein sequence: CASSLEGRSYGYTF.

The rearrangement links TRBV5-4 to TRBJ2-7, with D possibly matching TRBD2 (6 bases). V shed 3 bases and J shed 6 bases, with 10 bases lying between them. Germline V gene lookup returns CDR1 SGHNT and CDR2 YYREEE (reference sequence). This CDR3 has 12 amino acids. The chain's CDR3 is CASSSPSAEQYF. The CDR3 DNA reads TGTGCCAGCAGCTCGCCTAGCGCCGAGCAGTACTTC.

The chain is built from TRBV12-3 or TRBV12-4 and TRBJ1-4; no definite D call. The CDR3 contains 13 residues. Trimming stripped 8 bases from V and 7 bases from J, with 14 bases between. The CDR3 loop is CASRWGEGEKLFF. In DNA form, the CDR3 reads TGTGCCAGCCGGTGGGGTGAGGGTGAAAAACTGTTTTTT.